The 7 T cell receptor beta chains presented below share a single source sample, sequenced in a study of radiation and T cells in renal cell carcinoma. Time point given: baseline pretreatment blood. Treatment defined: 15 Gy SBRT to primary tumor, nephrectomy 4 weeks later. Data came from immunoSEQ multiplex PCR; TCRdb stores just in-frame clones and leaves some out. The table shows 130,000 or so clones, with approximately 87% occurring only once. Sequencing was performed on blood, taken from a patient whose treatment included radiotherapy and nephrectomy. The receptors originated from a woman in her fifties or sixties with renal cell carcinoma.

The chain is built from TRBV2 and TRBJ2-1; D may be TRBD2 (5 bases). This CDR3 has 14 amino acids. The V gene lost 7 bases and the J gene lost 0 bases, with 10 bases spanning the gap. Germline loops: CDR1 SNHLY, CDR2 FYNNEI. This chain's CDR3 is CASKRRSSYNEQFF. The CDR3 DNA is TGTGCCAGCAAGCGGCGTAGCTCCTACAATGAGCAGTTCTTC.

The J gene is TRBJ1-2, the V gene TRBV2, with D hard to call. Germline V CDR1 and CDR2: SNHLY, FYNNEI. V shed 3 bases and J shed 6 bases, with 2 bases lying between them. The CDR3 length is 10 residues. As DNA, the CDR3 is TGTGCCAGCAGTGAGGATGGCTACACCTTC. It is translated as CASSEDGYTF.

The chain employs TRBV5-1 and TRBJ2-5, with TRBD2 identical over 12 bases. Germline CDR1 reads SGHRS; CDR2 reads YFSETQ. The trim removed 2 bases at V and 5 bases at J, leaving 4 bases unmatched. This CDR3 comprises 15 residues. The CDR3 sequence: CASSFQTSGSETQYF. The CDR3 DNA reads TGCGCCAGCAGCTTTCAGACTAGCGGGAGCGAGACCCAGTACTTC.

CDR3: CASSDAPPGSSGNTIYF. In DNA form, the CDR3 reads TGTGCCAGCAGTGACGCCCCCCCCGGGAGCTCTGGAAACACCATATATTTT. The chain uses TRBV2 and TRBJ1-3; D is unclear. The V end lost 3 bases, the J end lost 0 bases, and 15 bases lay between the germline ends. The CDR3 consists of 17 residues. CDR1 and CDR2 (germline): SNHLY, FYNNEI.

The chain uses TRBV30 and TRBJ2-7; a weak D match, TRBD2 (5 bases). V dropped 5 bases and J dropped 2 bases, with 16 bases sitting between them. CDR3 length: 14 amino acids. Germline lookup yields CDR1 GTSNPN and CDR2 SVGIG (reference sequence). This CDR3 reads CAWSTGLTAYEQYF. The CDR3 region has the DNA TGTGCCTGGTCAACCGGACTGACCGCCTACGAGCAGTACTTC.

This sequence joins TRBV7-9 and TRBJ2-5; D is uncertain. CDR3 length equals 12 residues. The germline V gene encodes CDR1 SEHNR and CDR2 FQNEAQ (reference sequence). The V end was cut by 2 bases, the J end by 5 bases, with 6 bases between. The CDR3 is CASSLSVETQYF. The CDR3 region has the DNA TGTGCCAGCAGCTTATCGGTCGAGACCCAGTACTTC.

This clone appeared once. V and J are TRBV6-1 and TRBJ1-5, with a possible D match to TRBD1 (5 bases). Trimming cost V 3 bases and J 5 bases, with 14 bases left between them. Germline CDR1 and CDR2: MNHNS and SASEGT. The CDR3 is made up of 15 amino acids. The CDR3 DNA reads TGTGCCAGCAGTGATAGTCAGGGAGGGGATCAGCCCCAGCATTTT. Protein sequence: CASSDSQGGDQPQHF.